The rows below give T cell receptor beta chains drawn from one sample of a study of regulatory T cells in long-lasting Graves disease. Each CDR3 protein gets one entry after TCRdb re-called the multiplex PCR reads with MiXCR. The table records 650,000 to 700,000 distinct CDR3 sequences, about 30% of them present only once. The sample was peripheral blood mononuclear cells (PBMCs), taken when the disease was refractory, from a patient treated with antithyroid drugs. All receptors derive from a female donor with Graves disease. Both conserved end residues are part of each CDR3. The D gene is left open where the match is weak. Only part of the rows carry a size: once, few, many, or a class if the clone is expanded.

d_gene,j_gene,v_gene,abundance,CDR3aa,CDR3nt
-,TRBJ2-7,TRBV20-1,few,CSASRRSSYEQYF,TGCAGTGCTAGTAGACGGTCCTCCTACGAGCAGTACTTC
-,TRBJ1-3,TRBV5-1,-,CASRNGGGPGNTIYF,TGCGCCAGCAGAAACGGGGGGGGCCCCGGAAACACCATATATTTT
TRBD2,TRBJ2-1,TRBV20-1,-,CSARDPGTTKYNEQFF,TGCAGTGCTAGAGATCCCGGGACTACAAAATACAATGAGCAGTTCTTC
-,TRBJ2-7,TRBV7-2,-,CASNQTAHFGFEQYF,TGTGCCAGCAACCAGACGGCCCACTTTGGGTTCGAGCAGTACTTC
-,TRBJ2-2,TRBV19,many,CASSIANTGELFF,TGTGCCAGTAGTATCGCGAACACCGGGGAGCTGTTTTTT
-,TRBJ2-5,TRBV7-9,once,CASSSGLLGRETQYF,TGTGCCAGCAGCTCGGGACTCTTAGGGCGAGAGACCCAGTACTTC
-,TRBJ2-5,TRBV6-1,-,CASSVGSPTRDPETQYF,TGTGCCAGCAGTGTAGGGTCCCCGACAAGGGACCCGGAGACCCAGTACTTC
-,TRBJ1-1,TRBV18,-,CASSPGPGMNTEAFF,TGTGCCAGCTCACCAGGTCCGGGTATGAACACTGAAGCTTTCTTT
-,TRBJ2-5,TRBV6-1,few,CASSEVRARETQYF,TGTGCCAGCAGTGAAGTCAGGGCCAGAGAGACCCAGTACTTC
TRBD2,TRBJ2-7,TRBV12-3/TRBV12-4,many,CASSYGAGGTSYEQYF,TGTGCCAGCAGCTACGGGGCGGGAGGGACCTCCTACGAGCAGTACTTC
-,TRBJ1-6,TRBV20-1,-,CSARKTGTGDSPLHF,TGCAGTGCTAGAAAAACCGGGACCGGGGATTCACCCCTCCACTTT
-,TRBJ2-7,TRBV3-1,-,CASNRRGGYEQYF,TGTGCCAGCAACCGCAGGGGAGGCTACGAGCAGTACTTC
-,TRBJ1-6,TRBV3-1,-,CASSQRQMDSPLHF,TGTGCCAGCAGCCAAAGGCAGATGGATTCACCCCTCCACTTT
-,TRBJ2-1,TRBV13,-,CASSLEGGKQFF,TGTGCCAGCAGCTTAGAAGGGGGAAAGCAGTTCTTC
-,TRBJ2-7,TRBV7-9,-,CASSLGIGEPYEQYF,TGTGCCAGCAGCTTAGGAATAGGGGAACCCTACGAGCAGTACTTC
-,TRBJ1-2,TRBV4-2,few,CASSQDWSAGANYGYTF,TGTGCCAGCAGCCAAGATTGGTCGGCAGGGGCTAACTATGGCTACACCTTC
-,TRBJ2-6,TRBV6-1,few,CASSGTAGANVLTF,TGTGCCAGCAGTGGGACAGCTGGGGCCAACGTCCTGACTTTC
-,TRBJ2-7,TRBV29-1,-,CSVGNQDEQYF,TGCAGCGTTGGCAATCAAGACGAGCAGTACTTC
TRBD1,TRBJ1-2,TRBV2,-,CAKTRTGGYGYTF,TGTGCCAAGACCCGGACAGGGGGATATGGCTACACCTTC
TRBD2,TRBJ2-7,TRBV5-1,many,CASSLGLAGSYEQYF,TGTGCCAGCAGCTTGGGACTAGCGGGGTCCTACGAGCAGTACTTC
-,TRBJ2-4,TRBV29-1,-,CSVRDQLAKNIQYF,TGCAGCGTTCGGGACCAACTAGCCAAAAACATTCAGTACTTC
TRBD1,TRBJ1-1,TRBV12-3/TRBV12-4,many,CASSGTGEGTEAFF,TGTGCCAGCAGTGGGACAGGGGAAGGGACTGAAGCTTTCTTT
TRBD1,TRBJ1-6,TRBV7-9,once,CASRPGTGDSPLHF,TGTGCCAGCAGGCCCGGGACAGGAGATTCACCCCTCCACTTT
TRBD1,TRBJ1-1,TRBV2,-,CASNNPGGSTEAFF,TGTGCCAGCAATAACCCAGGGGGGAGCACTGAAGCTTTCTTT
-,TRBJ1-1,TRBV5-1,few,CASKLSMNTEAFF,TGCGCCAGCAAGTTGAGCATGAACACTGAAGCTTTCTTT
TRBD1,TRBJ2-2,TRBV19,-,CASSIDATGGTGELFF,TGTGCCAGTAGTATAGACGCGACAGGGGGCACCGGGGAGCTGTTTTTT
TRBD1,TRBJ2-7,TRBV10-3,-,CAISVTGESYEQYF,TGTGCCATCAGTGTGACAGGGGAGAGCTACGAGCAGTACTTC
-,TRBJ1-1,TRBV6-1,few,CASTVAGMNTEAFF,TGTGCCAGCACCGTTGCGGGGATGAACACTGAAGCTTTCTTT
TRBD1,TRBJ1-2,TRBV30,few,CAWSVGQGGYGYTF,TGTGCCTGGAGTGTTGGACAGGGCGGCTATGGCTACACCTTC
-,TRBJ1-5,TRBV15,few,CATSYNLGGGNQPQHF,TGTGCCACCAGCTACAACCTTGGTGGTGGCAATCAGCCCCAGCATTTT
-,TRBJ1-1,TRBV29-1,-,CSVEGGWTEAFF,TGCAGCGTGGAGGGGGGTTGGACTGAAGCTTTCTTT
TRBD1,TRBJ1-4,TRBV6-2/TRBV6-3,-,CASSSGQGNEKLFF,TGTGCCAGCAGTTCTGGACAGGGTAATGAAAAACTGTTTTTT
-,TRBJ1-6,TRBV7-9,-,CASSLAGGLSPLHF,TGTGCCAGCAGCTTAGCAGGGGGATTGTCACCCCTCCACTTT
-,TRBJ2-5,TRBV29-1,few,CSVKPQNSETQYF,TGCAGCGTTAAACCGCAGAATTCGGAGACCCAGTACTTC
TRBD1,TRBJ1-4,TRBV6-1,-,CASSDHDRVSNEKLFF,TGTGCCAGCAGTGACCACGACAGGGTATCTAATGAAAAACTGTTTTTT
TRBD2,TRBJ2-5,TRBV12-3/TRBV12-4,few,CASSPQLAGVETQYF,TGTGCCAGCTCACCACAGCTAGCGGGAGTCGAGACCCAGTACTTC
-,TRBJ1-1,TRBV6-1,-,CASRQQSFTEAFF,TGTGCCAGCAGACAACAGTCGTTCACTGAAGCTTTCTTT
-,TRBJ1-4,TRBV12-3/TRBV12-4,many,CASRVVNEKLFF,TGTGCCAGCAGGGTAGTGAATGAAAAACTGTTTTTT
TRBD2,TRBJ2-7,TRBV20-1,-,CSARLHLREYHEQYF,TGCAGTGCTAGGCTCCATCTGCGGGAGTACCACGAGCAGTACTTC
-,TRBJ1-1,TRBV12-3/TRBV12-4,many,CASRDGFGTEAFF,TGTGCCAGCAGAGACGGGTTCGGCACTGAAGCTTTCTTT
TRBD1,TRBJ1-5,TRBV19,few,CASWDRDGPYSNQPQHF,TGTGCCTCTTGGGACAGGGATGGCCCTTATAGCAATCAGCCCCAGCATTTT
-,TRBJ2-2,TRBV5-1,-,CASSHGGNTGELFF,TGCGCCAGCAGCCATGGTGGGAACACCGGGGAGCTGTTTTTT
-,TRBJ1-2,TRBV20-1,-,CSAREEGSNYGYTF,TGCAGTGCTAGAGAGGAGGGCAGCAACTATGGCTACACCTTC
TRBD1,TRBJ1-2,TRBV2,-,CASSRDRVGSGYTF,TGTGCCAGCAGCCGAGACAGGGTGGGAAGCGGCTACACCTTC